Each of the 11 T cell receptor beta chains below was sequenced from the same sample in a study of immune evolution from preneoplasia to lung adenocarcinoma. The repertoire was sequenced with immunoSEQ multiplex PCR; TCRdb's copy has only in-frame clones and lacks some. The sample carries 8,000 to 8,500 clones, about four fifths recorded once. Sequencing used FFPE adjacent normal lung tissue. All receptors come from a person aged 60-79 years with lung adenocarcinoma.

This rearrangement joins TRBV10-3 to TRBJ2-2, with 7 nucleotides matching TRBD2. The trim removed 8 bases at V and 4 bases at J, leaving 13 bases unmatched. This CDR3 contains 16 residues. From germline, CDR1 is ENHRY and CDR2 SYGVKD. Written as DNA, the CDR3 is TGTGCCATCTGGGCTAGGGCGGGAGTCGGCACCGGGGAGCTGTTTTTT. Its protein is CAIWARAGVGTGELFF.

The CDR3, as DNA: TGTGCCAGCAGCCAAACGGCGGGAGGCTCGTACGAGCAGTACTTC. Its translation is CASSQTAGGSYEQYF. The V call is TRBV4-2, the J call TRBJ2-7, with 8 positions matching TRBD2. The V gene end was trimmed by 2 bases and the J gene end by 4 bases; junction bases not matched to a gene: 7. Germline loops: CDR1 LGHNA, CDR2 YNFKEQ. The CDR3 runs to 15 residues.

The gene calls are TRBV6-1 and TRBJ2-4; 7 nucleotides agree with TRBD1. Germline CDR1 is MNHNS and CDR2 is SASEGT. The CDR3 totals 12 residues. The V segment lost 6 bases and the J segment 8 bases; nucleotides outside the gene matches: 4. The CDR3 DNA reads TGTGCCAGCAGCAGACAGGGAGACATTCAGTACTTC. Residues: CASSRQGDIQYF.

The chain employs TRBV10-2 and TRBJ1-3; no clear D gene. The germline V and J ends were trimmed by 0 bases and 4 bases, with 7 bases remaining between them. This CDR3 has 14 residues. CDR1 is WSHSY, CDR2 SAAADI, per germline. This CDR3 is CASSESGRGNTIYF. The CDR3 bases are TGCGCCAGCAGTGAGTCAGGGCGAGGAAACACCATATATTTT.

The DNA of the CDR3 is TGTGCCAGCAGCTCAACAGAGTGGGGACAGACAACCTACGAGCAGTACTTC. This translates into CASSSTEWGQTTYEQYF. This chain joins TRBV7-9 and TRBJ2-7; 7 nucleotides agree with TRBD1. Germline lookup yields CDR1 SEHNR and CDR2 FQNEAQ (reference sequence). Trimming removed 4 bases from V and 2 bases from J; junction bases left unmatched: 14. The CDR3 runs to 17 residues. The full variable domain, completed using reference TRBV7-9 and TRBJ2-7, is DTGVSQNPRHKITKRGQNVTFRCDPISEHNRLYWYRQTLGQGPEFLTYFQNEAQLEKSRLLSDRFSAERPKGSFSTLEIQRTEQGDSAMYLCASSSTEWGQTTYEQYFGPGTRLTVT.

This clone was observed a few times. The chain links TRBV4-1 to TRBJ2-7; D ambiguous. V was shortened by 1 base and J by 2 bases, with 9 bases between the two germline ends. Germline loops: CDR1 MGHRA, CDR2 YSYEKL. The CDR3 loop spans 14 amino acids. CDR3 in amino acids: CASSQATATYEQYF. The DNA of the CDR3 is TGCGCCAGCAGCCAAGCAACAGCTACCTACGAGCAGTACTTC.

As for this clone: At one boundary the junction diverges from the germline segment, which might be a read error. The J gene is TRBJ1-2, the V gene TRBV29-1; D call uncertain. Germline V gives CDR1 SQVTM, CDR2 ANQGSEA. The CDR3 spans 12 residues. CDR3 residues: CSVEGSGNGYTF. The CDR3 DNA is TGCAGCGTCGAAGGTTCCGGGAATGGCTACACCTTC.

This clone has only one observation. The V call is TRBV7-9, the J call TRBJ2-7, with TRBD2 matching 7 bases. The V and J ends lost 1 base and 5 bases, in that order; junction bases with no gene match: 8. Germline V gene data show CDR1 as SEHNR and CDR2 as FQNEAQ (reference sequence). The CDR3 is 15 residues long. The CDR3 DNA is TGTGCCAGCAGCTTAGTAGCGGGTCCCCCCAACGAGCAGTACTTC. It is translated as CASSLVAGPPNEQYF.

This clone has more than one count but fewer than ten. The CDR3, as DNA: TGTGCCAGCAGCTCCCGACAGGAAAACACCGGGGAGCTGTTTTTT. Translated, it gives CASSSRQENTGELFF. The chain joins TRBV9 to TRBJ2-2, with a possible D match to TRBD1 (6 bases). Germline CDR1 and CDR2: SGDLS and YYNGEE. The CDR3 length is 15 residues. Trimming shortened V by 4 bases and J by 2 bases, and 12 bases separated the two germline ends.

The rearrangement uses TRBV28 and TRBJ1-5; D call uncertain. The CDR3 runs 11 residues. Germline values: CDR1 MDHEN, CDR2 SYDVKM. Trimming took 3 bases from V and 13 from J, leaving 10 bases between them. The chain's CDR3 is CASSFRDSQHF. DNA of the CDR3: TGTGCCAGCAGTTTCCGGGATTCACAGCATTTT.

The rearrangement uses TRBV7-9 and TRBJ2-7; no definite D call. The CDR3 consists of 12 residues. In germline, CDR1 is SEHNR, CDR2 FQNEAQ (reference sequence). The V gene lost 5 bases and the J gene lost 2 bases, with 7 bases spanning the gap. The CDR3 is CASSGVAYEQYF. The DNA of the CDR3 is TGTGCCAGCAGCGGGGTTGCCTACGAGCAGTACTTC.